Below are 11 T cell receptor beta chains sequenced from a single sample in a study of shared clonotypes between healthy human individuals. Data came from immunoSEQ multiplex PCR; TCRdb stores just in-frame clones and leaves some out. The sample has over a million clones, 78% seen once. Sequencing used memory CD4+ T cells from PBMCs. Subset defined: CD45RA-negative fraction. The source is a man in his late teens or twenties in good health. Some clones in this sample may be carry-over from other donors' samples.

This clone was seen once. V is TRBV5-1 and J is TRBJ2-7, with D possibly being TRBD1 (6 bases). This CDR3 is built from 15 residues. With 4 bases removed from V and 0 bases from J, the gap between germline ends came to 14 bases. The germline gives CDR1 SGHRS, CDR2 YFSETQ. CDR3 bases: TGCGCCAGCAGCCGGGGACATAGGAGCTCCTACGAGCAGTACTTC. Translated: CASSRGHRSSYEQYF.

V and J are TRBV28 and TRBJ1-1, with D unresolved. CDR1 and CDR2 (germline): MDHEN, SYDVKM. This CDR3 spans 13 amino acids. V lost 5 bases, J lost 9 bases, and 16 bases lay in between. CDR3 residues: CASSPNPSVQAFF. The CDR3 DNA follows: TGTGCCAGCAGTCCGAACCCAAGCGTCCAAGCTTTCTTT.

The V gene is TRBV4-1, the J gene TRBJ2-3; the D is unclear. The germline V and J ends were trimmed by 1 base and 2 bases, with 10 bases remaining between them. Germline values: CDR1 MGHRA, CDR2 YSYEKL. The CDR3 has 15 amino acids. CDR3 loop: CASSQVPGSTDTQYF. The DNA of the CDR3 is TGCGCCAGCAGCCAAGTCCCTGGGTCCACAGATACGCAGTATTTT.

This clone was recorded only once. The CDR3 DNA reads TGCGCCAGCAGTGAATTAATGGGGAGCGTTAAAGAGACCCAGTACTTC. It is translated as CASSELMGSVKETQYF. The chain carries TRBV10-1 and TRBJ2-5; weak D call: TRBD2 (5 bases). V lost 3 bases, J lost 3 bases, and 17 bases lay in between. The CDR3 totals 16 residues. Germline lookup yields CDR1 WNHNN and CDR2 SYGVQD (reference sequence).

The rearrangement joins TRBV6-5 to TRBJ2-2; 8 nucleotides agree with TRBD2. Germline V CDR1 and CDR2: MNHEY, SVGAGI. The CDR3 length is 13 residues. The V and J ends lost 4 bases and 5 bases, in that order; junction bases with no gene match: 0. The CDR3 coding sequence is TGTGCCAGCAGTTCTAGCGGGACCGGGGAGCTGTTTTTT. Protein sequence: CASSSSGTGELFF.

This sequence joins TRBV7-9 and TRBJ2-7, with 8 bases matching TRBD1. CDR3 length equals 14 residues. CDR1 and CDR2 from the germline V gene are SEHNR and FQNEAQ (reference sequence). V lost 4 bases, J lost 6 bases, and 8 bases stayed unmatched. Here the CDR3 reads CASSSDRAIGEQYF. CDR3 nucleotide sequence: TGTGCCAGCAGCTCGGACAGGGCCATCGGCGAGCAGTACTTC.

The chain is built from TRBV27 and TRBJ2-7; 7 nucleotides align to TRBD1. J gave up 3 bases and V 5 bases, and 7 bases lay outside the gene matches. In germline, CDR1 is MNHEY, CDR2 SMNVEV (reference sequence). This CDR3 region has 14 residues. CDR3 DNA sequence: TGTGCCAGCAGTCCCCGACAGGGTGGCTACGAGCAGTACTTC. Protein: CASSPRQGGYEQYF.

J is TRBJ1-1 and V is TRBV2, with D uncertain. This CDR3 contains 14 residues. The V gene's germline CDR1 is SNHLY and CDR2 FYNNEI. Trimming cost V 0 bases and J 5 bases, with 10 bases left between them. The CDR3 protein is CASSEARIRTEAFF. The CDR3 DNA reads as TGTGCCAGCAGTGAAGCCCGGATTCGAACTGAAGCTTTCTTT.

In the case of this clone: This may stem from a read error, because a much larger clone lies one nucleotide away. Other nucleotide sequences in the sample specify the same CDR3. V gene TRBV18 combines with J gene TRBJ1-1; tentative D call: TRBD1 (6 bases). Looked up from germline, CDR1 is KGHSH and CDR2 is LQKENI. The CDR3 is 13 amino acids. The DNA for the CDR3 is TGTGCCAGCTCCCCACAGGGGAACACTGAAGCTTTCTTT. Its protein product is CASSPQGNTEAFF. The entire variable domain, with the rest obtained from reference TRBV18 and TRBJ1-1, is as follows: NAGVMQNPRHLVRRRGQEARLRCSPMKGHSHVYWYRQLPEEGLKFMVYLQKENIIDESGMPKERFSAEFPKEGPSILRIQQVVRGDSAAYFCASSPQGNTEAFFGQGTRLTVV.

In the case of this clone: Since a much larger clone is just one base distant, this may be a read error. Other DNA variants within this sample encode the same CDR3. This rearrangement joins TRBV7-9 to TRBJ2-7, with 7 bases matching TRBD2. Germline V gene data show CDR1 as SEHNR and CDR2 as FQNEAQ (reference sequence). CDR3 size: 14 residues. The CDR3 region has the DNA TGTGCCAGCAGCTTAACTAGCGACACCTATGAGCAGTACTTC. Translation gives CASSLTSDTYEQYF.

V gene TRBV19 combines with J gene TRBJ2-7, with D possibly matching TRBD1 (6 bases). Germline CDR1 reads LNHDA; CDR2 reads SQIVND (reference sequence). The ends were cut back, 4 bases at V and 2 bases at J, with 15 bases in the middle. The length of the CDR3 is 15 residues. The CDR3, as DNA: TGTGCCAGTAGTAACCGACGGGACACCACCTACGAGCAGTACTTC. As protein: CASSNRRDTTYEQYF.